This paragraph reports one T cell receptor (beta chain). Its antigen remains unknown. The data were obtained in a study of PD-1 blockade in classical Hodgkin lymphoma. Study background: With a 2-week interval, patients received intravenous nivolumab at 3 mg/kg.

No patient escaped relapse after autologous stem cell transplantation, and brentuximab vedotin exposure varied. Sequencing was performed with immunoSEQ multiplex PCR; in TCRdb, only in-frame clones are kept and a portion is missing. Among under 30,000 clones, about 71% were seen once, and the ten largest hold approximately 15%. Study observations and caveats: Complete responders started with a diversity level that resembled newly diagnosed patients at baseline. Anyone who began nivolumab under 1 year after ASCT was excluded.

This CDR3 contains 15 residues. The V and J ends lost 2 bases and 3 bases, in that order; junction bases with no gene match: 5. Germline CDR1 reads WSHSY; CDR2 reads SAAADI. The chain is built from TRBV10-2 and TRBJ2-3; 7 bases fit TRBD1. The sequence was collected from a human donor with classical Hodgkin lymphoma. The sample in question was peripheral blood mononuclear cells (PBMCs), obtained at baseline. CDR3: CASSEDRVGTDTQYF. CDR3 sequence (DNA): TGCGCCAGCAGTGAGGACAGGGTTGGGACAGATACGCAGTATTTT.